Sequencing of this TCR beta chain was carried out in a study of blood T cells in healthy people across ages (dated by TCRdb to about 2015). Notes on the research overall: In model experiments, roughly one uniquely barcoded TCR beta cDNA molecule per two T cells was captured by template switching. Using the same blood draw, the study looked at two additional independent replicas of 1 million unique cDNA reads for two donors, one aged 18 to 30 and the other aged 80 or older. Donors were grouped into four age groups: young (average roughly 17 years), middle-aged (39), aged (around 60) and long-lived (roughly 80). Age-related changes in TCR beta repertoire diversity were measured in the study by deep sequencing normalized with unique cDNA molecular identifiers. To avoid experimental bias, donors of different ages were distributed randomly across sequencing lanes.

This clonotype was seen a handful of times. The antigen it binds to is not known. This could be a read error, since a much larger clone is one nucleotide away. Library construction relied on 5' RACE. The sequencing machine was an Illumina HiSeq 2500. A second roughly 6 to 12 cycle PCR used a sample-barcoded 5' primer and a J-beta primer mix. Each TCR beta cDNA molecule received a unique molecular identifier from a template-switch 5' adaptor carrying 12 random nucleotides. At least 2.5 million CDR3-containing paired-end reads were obtained from each sample. First-strand cDNA was synthesized from all RNA with the Mint cDNA synthesis kit, primed by a TRBC-specific oligonucleotide. Following uracil-DNA glycosylase treatment, a first 18-cycle PCR with universal primers M1SS and BC2_uni_R was performed on all cDNA. As for the original processing: Normalization of each sample was performed by random selection of 1 million high-quality reads, each carrying a distinct molecular identifier. Reads with shared molecular identifiers were discarded instead of being binned into consensus sequences. MiTCR, run with a Q25 quality threshold and the strictest error-elimination algorithm, handled CDR3 identification, clonotype clustering and error correction. A nonparametric unseen species model using Euler transformation provided a lower-bound estimate of total TCR beta diversity. TCRdb applied fastp at Q25 and MiXCR to the public reads, then kept only in-frame beta chains. When rows share a CDR3 protein, they turn into one entry using the most common DNA and genes. The V and J calls reflect TCRdb's pipeline rather than the authors' work. This sample holds some 700,000 distinct CDR3 sequences; roughly 47% were observed only once. Jointly, the top ten make up 20% to 25% of the sample.

Overall study results and their limits: As age increased, observed TCR beta diversity per million T cells dropped in a roughly linear way, and a significant reduction was already evident by age about 40. Estimates of total diversity based on one million sequenced T cells were regarded as lower bounds and as underestimates. Compared with the aged group, more naive CD4+ T cells, fewer expanded clones and increased TCR diversity were shown by the long-lived group, suggesting age selection. There was a strong correlation between observed TCR beta diversity and the percentage of naive T cells measured by flow cytometry. Conclusive comparison of naive and antigen-experienced compartments was prevented by the profiling of bulk unsorted PBMCs. Because the CMV infection status of the donors was unknown, age-related changes in expanded clonotypes may potentially have been confounded.

The 39 donors, aged about 6 to 95 years, were systemically healthy Caucasian individuals from Russia. Ten milliliters of peripheral blood were collected from each donor into EDTA-treated Vacutainer tubes. Ficoll-Paque density-gradient centrifugation was used to isolate PBMCs, with at least 6 million per sample. Trizol reagent was used to extract total RNA from the PBMCs, yielding at least 5 micrograms per sample. Naive CD45RAhigh/CD27high T cell percentages were measured by flow cytometry on a PBMC aliquot from every donor. Reading from cysteine to phenylalanine, the CDR3 counts 14 amino acids. Only the CDR3 DNA stays, 42 bases, in frame from base 1. CDR1 is given as SQVTM and CDR2 as ANQGSEA, both from the germline V gene.

The sequence links TRBV29-1 to TRBJ2-1, and 9 junction bases match TRBD2. The J call is doubtful: the DNA matches TRBJ2-7 better. This sequence originates from an older woman in good health. The sample was blood. The sequenced DNA: TGCAGCGCCCTAGCGGGGAGCTCCTACAATGAGCAGTACTTC. This gives the protein CSALAGSSYNEQYF.